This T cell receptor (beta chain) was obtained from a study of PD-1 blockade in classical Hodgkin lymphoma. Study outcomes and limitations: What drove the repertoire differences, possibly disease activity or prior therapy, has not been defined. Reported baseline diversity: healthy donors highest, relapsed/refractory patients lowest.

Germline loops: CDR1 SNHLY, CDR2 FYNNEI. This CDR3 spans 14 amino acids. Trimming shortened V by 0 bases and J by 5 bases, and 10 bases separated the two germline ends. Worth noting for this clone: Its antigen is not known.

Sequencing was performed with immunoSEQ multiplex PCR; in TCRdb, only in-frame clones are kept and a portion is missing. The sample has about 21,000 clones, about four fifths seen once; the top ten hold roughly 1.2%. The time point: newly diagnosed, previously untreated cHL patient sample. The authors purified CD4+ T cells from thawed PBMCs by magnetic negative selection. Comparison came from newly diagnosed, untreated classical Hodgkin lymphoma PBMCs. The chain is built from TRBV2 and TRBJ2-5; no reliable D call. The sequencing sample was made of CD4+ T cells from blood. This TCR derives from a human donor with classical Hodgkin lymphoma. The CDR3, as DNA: TGTGCCAGCAGTGAAGCAACCCCGAAGGAGACCCAGTACTTC. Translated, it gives CASSEATPKETQYF.